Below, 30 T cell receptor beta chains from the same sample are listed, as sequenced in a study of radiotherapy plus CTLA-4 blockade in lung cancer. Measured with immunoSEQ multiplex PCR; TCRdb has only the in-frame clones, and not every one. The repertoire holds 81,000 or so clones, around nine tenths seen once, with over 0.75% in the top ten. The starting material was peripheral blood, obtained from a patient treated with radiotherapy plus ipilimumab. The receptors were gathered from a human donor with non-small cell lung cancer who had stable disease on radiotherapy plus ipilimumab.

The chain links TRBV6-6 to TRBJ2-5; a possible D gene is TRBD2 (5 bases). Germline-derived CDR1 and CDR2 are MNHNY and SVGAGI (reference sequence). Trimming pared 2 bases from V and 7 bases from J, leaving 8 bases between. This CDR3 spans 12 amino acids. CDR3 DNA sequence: TGTGCCAGCAGTTACGGGAGTGGGACCCAGTACTTC. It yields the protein CASSYGSGTQYF.

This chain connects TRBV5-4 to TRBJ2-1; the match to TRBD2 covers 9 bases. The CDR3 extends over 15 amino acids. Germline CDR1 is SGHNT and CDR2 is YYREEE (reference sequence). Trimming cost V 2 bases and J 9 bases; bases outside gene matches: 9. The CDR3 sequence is CASSFSRGGNGEQFF. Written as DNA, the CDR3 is TGTGCCAGCAGCTTTTCGCGGGGGGGTAACGGTGAGCAGTTCTTC.

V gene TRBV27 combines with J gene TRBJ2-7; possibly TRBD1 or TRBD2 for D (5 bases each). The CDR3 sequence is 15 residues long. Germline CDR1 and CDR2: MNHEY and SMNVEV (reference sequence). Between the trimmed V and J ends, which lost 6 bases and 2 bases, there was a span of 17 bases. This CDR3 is CASSRQQGVTYEQYF. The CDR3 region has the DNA TGTGCCAGCAGCCGCCAGCAGGGAGTAACCTACGAGCAGTACTTC.

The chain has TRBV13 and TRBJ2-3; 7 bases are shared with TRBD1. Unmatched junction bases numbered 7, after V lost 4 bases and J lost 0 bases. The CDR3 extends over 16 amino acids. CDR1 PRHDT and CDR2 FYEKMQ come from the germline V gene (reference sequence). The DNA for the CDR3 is TGTGCCAGCAGCTACAGAACAGGGGCCAGCACAGATACGCAGTATTTT. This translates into CASSYRTGASTDTQYF.

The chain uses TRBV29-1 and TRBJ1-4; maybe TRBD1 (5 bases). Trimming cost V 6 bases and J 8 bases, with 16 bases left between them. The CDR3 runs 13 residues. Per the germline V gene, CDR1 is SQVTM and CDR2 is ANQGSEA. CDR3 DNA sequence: TGCAGCGTCGACAGTGGTAGGGAGGAAAAACTGTTTTTT. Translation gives CSVDSGREEKLFF.

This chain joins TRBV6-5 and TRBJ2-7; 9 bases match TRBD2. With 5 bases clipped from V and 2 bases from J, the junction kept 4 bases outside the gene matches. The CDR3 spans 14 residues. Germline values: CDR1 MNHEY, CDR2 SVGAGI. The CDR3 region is CASSRSSGAYEQYF. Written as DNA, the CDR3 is TGTGCCAGCAGTAGATCTAGCGGGGCCTACGAGCAGTACTTC.

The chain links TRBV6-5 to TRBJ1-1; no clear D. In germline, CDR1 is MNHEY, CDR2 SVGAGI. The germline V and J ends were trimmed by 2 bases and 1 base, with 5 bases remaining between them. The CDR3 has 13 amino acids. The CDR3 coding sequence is TGTGCCAGCAGTTACCGGGCGAACACTGAAGCTTTCTTT. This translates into CASSYRANTEAFF.

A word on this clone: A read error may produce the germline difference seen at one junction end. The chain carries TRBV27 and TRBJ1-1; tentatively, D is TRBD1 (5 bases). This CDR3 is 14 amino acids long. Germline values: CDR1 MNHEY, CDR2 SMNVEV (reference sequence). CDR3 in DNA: TGTGCCAGCAGCATATCGCCGGGGGGGGTCCAGCCTCTCTTT. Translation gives CASSISPGGVQPLF.

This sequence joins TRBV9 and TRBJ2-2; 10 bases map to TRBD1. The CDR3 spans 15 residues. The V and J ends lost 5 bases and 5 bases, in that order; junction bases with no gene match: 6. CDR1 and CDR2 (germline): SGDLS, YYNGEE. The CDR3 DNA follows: TGTGCCAGCAGGATAGGGGGACAGGGGACCGGGGAGCTGTTTTTT. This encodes CASRIGGQGTGELFF.

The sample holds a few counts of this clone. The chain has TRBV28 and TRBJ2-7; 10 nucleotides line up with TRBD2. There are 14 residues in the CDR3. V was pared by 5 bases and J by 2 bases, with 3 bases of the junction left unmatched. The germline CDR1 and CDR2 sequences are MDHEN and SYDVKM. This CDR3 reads CASSLAGATYEQYF. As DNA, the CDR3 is TGTGCCAGCAGTCTAGCGGGAGCCACCTACGAGCAGTACTTC.

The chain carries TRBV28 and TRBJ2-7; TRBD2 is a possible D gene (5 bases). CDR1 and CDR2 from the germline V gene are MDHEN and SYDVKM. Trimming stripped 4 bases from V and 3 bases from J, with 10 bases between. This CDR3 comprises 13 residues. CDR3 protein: CASSSRSGYEQYF. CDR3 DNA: TGTGCCAGCAGTTCCCGGAGCGGCTACGAGCAGTACTTC.

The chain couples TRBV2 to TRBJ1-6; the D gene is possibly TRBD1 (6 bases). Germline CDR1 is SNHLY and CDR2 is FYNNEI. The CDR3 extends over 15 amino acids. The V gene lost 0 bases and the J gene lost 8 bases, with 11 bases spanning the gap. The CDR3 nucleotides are TGTGCCAGCAGTGAAGCTTCACAGGGTCATTCACCCCTCCACTTT. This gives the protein CASSEASQGHSPLHF. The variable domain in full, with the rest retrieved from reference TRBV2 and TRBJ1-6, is EPEVTQTPSHQVTQMGQEVILRCVPISNHLYFYWYRQILGQKVEFLVSFYNNEISEKSEIFDDQFSVERPDGSNFTLKIRSTKLEDSAMYFCASSEASQGHSPLHFGNGTRLTVT.

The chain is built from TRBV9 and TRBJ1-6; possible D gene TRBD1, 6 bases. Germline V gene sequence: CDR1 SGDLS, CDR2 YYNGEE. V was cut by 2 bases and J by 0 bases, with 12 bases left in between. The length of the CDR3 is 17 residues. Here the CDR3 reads CASSVRTGSSYNSPLHF. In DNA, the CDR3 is TGTGCCAGCAGCGTCAGAACAGGGAGCTCCTATAATTCACCCCTCCACTTT.

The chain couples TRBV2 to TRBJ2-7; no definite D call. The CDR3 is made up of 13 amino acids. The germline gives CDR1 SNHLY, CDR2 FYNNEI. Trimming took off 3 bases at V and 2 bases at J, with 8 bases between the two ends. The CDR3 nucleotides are TGTGCCAGCAGTGATACAAGAGCCTACGAGCAGTACTTC. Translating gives CASSDTRAYEQYF.

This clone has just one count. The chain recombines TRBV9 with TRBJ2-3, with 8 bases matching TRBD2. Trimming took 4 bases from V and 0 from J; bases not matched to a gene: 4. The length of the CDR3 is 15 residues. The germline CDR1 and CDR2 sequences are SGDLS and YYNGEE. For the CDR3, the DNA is TGTGCCAGCAGCACACCTAGCGGGAGCACAGATACGCAGTATTTT. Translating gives CASSTPSGSTDTQYF.

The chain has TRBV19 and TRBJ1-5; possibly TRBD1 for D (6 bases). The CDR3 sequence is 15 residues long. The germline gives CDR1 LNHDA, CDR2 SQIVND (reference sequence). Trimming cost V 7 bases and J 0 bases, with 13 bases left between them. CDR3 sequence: CASTSTGDSNQPQHF. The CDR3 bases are TGTGCCAGTACTTCGACAGGAGATAGCAATCAGCCCCAGCATTTT. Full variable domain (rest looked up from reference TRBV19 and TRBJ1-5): DGGITQSPKYLFRKEGQNVTLSCEQNLNHDAMYWYRQDPGQGLRLIYYSQIVNDFQKGDIAEGYSVSREKKESFPLTVTSAQKNPTAFYLCASTSTGDSNQPQHFGDGTRLSIL.

In DNA, the CDR3 is TGTGCCTGGAGTGTGATCAATCAGCCCCAGCATTTT. This codes for CAWSVINQPQHF. V and J are TRBV30 and TRBJ1-5; D uncertain. Per the germline V gene, CDR1 is GTSNPN and CDR2 is SVGIG (reference sequence). V was pared by 0 bases and J by 3 bases, with 3 bases between. This CDR3 region has 12 residues.

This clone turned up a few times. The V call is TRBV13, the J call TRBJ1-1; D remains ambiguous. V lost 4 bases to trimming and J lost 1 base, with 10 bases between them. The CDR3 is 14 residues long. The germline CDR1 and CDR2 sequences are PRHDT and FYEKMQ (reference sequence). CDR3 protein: CASSSRLPNTEAFF. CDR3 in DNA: TGTGCCAGCAGCTCCAGACTCCCGAACACTGAAGCTTTCTTT.

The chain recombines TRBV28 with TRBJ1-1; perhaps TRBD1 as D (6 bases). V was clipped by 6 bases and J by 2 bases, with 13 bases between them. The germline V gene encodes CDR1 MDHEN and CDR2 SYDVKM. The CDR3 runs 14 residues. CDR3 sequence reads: CASSQGGQNTEAFF. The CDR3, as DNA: TGTGCCAGCAGCCAAGGGGGACAAAACACTGAAGCTTTCTTT.

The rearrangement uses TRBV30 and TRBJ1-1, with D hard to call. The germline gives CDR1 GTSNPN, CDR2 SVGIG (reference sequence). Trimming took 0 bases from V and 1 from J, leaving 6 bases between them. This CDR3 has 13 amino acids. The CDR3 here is CAWSVRGNTEAFF. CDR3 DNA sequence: TGTGCCTGGAGTGTACGGGGGAACACTGAAGCTTTCTTT.

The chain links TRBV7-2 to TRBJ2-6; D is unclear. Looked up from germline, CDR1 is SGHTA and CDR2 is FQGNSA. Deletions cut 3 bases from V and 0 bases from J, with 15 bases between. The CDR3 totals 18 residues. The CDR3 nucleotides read TGTGCCAGCAGCTTCACCCGTGGACGGGTCTCTGGGGCCAACGTCCTGACTTTC. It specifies CASSFTRGRVSGANVLTF.

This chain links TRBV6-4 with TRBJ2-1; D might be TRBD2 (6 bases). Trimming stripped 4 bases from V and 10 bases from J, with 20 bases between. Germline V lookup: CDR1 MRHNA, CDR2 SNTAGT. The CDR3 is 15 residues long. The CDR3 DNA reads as TGTGCCAGCAGTGGGTCGGCGGGGTCCTCGGGGGAGCAGTTCTTC. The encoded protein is CASSGSAGSSGEQFF.

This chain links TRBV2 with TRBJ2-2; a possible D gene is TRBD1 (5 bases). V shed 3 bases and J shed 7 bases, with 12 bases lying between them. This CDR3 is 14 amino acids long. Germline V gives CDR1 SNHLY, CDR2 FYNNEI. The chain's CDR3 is CASSDGQGFGELFF. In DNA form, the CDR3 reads TGTGCCAGCAGTGACGGGCAGGGCTTCGGGGAGCTGTTTTTT.

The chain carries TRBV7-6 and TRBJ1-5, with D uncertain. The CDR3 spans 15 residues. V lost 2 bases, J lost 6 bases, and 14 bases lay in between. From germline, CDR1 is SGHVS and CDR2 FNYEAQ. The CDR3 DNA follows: TGTGCCAGCAGCTTATCATCGGCACAGACTCAGCCCCAGCATTTT. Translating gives CASSLSSAQTQPQHF.

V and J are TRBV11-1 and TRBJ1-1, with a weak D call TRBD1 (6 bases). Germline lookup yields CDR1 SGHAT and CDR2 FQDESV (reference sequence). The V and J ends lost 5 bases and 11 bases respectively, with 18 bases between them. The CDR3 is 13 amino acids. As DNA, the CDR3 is TGTGCCAGCAGCGCATCCGGACAGACCGAGGCTTTCTTT. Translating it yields CASSASGQTEAFF.

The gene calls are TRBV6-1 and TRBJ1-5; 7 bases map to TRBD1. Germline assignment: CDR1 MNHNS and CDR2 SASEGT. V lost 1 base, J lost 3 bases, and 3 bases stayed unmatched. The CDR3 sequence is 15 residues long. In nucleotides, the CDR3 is TGTGCCAGCAGTGAAGACAGGGGAGACAATCAGCCCCAGCATTTT. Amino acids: CASSEDRGDNQPQHF.

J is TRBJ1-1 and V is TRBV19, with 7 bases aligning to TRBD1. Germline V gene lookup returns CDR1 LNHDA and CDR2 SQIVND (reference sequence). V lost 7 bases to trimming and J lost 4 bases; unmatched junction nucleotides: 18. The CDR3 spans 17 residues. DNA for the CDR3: TGTGCCAGTACCCTCCGACAGGGAAGTATCTTTGGCACTGAAGCTTTCTTT. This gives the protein CASTLRQGSIFGTEAFF.

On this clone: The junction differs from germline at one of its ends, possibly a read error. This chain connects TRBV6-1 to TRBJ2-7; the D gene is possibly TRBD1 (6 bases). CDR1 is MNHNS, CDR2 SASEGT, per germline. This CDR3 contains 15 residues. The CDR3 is CAGRRTGTSRYEQYF. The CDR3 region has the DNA TGTGCCGGCAGGAGGACCGGGACAAGCCGCTACGAGCAGTACTTC.

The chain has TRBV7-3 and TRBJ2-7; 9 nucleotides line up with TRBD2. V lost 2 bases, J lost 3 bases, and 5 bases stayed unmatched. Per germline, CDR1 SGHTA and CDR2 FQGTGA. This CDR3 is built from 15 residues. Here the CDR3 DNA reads TGTGCCAGCAGCTTACTAGCGGGAAAAGACTACGAGCAGTACTTC. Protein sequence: CASSLLAGKDYEQYF.

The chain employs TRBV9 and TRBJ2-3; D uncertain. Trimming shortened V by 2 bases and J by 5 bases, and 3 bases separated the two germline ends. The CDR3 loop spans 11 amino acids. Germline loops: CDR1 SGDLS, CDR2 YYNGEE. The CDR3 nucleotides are TGTGCCAGCAGCGTGGGAGATACGCAGTATTTT. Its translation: CASSVGDTQYF.